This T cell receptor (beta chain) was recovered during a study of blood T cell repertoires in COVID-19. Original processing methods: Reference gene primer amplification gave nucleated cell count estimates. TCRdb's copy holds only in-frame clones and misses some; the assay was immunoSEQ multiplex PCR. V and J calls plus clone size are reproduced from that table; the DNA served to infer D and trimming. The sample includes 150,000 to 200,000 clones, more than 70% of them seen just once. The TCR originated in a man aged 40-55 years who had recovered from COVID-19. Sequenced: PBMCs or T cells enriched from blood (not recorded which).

CDR3 region: CASSRDIYSNQPQHF. Written as DNA, the CDR3 is TGTGCCAGCAGCCGAGACATCTATAGCAATCAGCCCCAGCATTTT. V usage is TRBV4-2 and J usage is TRBJ1-5; D gene ambiguous. This CDR3 spans 15 amino acids. The germline V and J ends were trimmed by 4 bases and 0 bases, with 10 bases remaining between them. Looked up from germline, CDR1 is LGHNA and CDR2 is YNFKEQ.